The clone carrying this T cell receptor (beta chain) showed up just once. The target antigen is unknown. The sample originates from a study of OX40 agonist ivuxolimab in advanced cancers. The study's findings and limits: The study found that CD8+ T cells averaged more expanded clones than CD4+.

A history of autoimmune disease or systemic immunosuppression excluded patients. The data were produced by immunoSEQ multiplex PCR, yet TCRdb's version contains in-frame clones alone and is incomplete. The sample lists around 78,000 clones, 75% to 90% seen once, with 0.85% to 1% in the top ten. The germline V gene encodes CDR1 MGHRA and CDR2 YSYEKL. Between the trimmed V and J ends, which lost 1 base and 0 bases, there was a span of 8 bases. The CDR3 runs to 15 residues. Here the sequenced sample was CD4+ or CD8+ T cells sorted from blood, taken in a trial of the OX40 agonist ivuxolimab. The TCR originated in an adult with an advanced solid tumor such as melanoma, head and neck, liver or kidney cancer. The chain couples TRBV4-1 to TRBJ2-3; D might be TRBD1 (5 bases). DNA for the CDR3: TGCGCCAGCAGCCAAGCAGGGTCTAGCACAGATACGCAGTATTTT. It specifies CASSQAGSSTDTQYF.